These T cell receptor beta chains were read from a single sample in a study of early T cells in non-severe SARS-CoV-2 infection. One entry per CDR3 protein, called by TCRdb with MiXCR from the 5' RACE reads. The sample holds about 90,000 distinct CDR3 sequences, approximately 12% seen once. Specimen: whole blood, collected at baseline. These receptors all come from an adult who was a healthcare worker with PCR-confirmed SARS-CoV-2 infection or an uninfected control (not recorded which). Both conserved end residues are part of each CDR3. D genes are given only for firm matches. Rows give clone size only sometimes, using once, few, many, or a class for an expanded clone.

D gene,clone size,J gene,V gene,CDR3 protein,CDR3 DNA
-,few,TRBJ1-2,TRBV11-3,CASSRTGLSSFYGYTF,TGTGCCAGCAGTCGGACCGGCCTCTCGAGTTTCTATGGCTACACCTTC
-,many,TRBJ2-1,TRBV5-1,CASSSLGNEQFF,TGCGCCAGCAGCTCCCTAGGAAATGAGCAGTTCTTC
TRBD2,-,TRBJ2-7,TRBV11-3,CASSFTSGATYEQYF,TGTGCCAGCAGCTTTACTAGCGGGGCTACCTACGAGCAGTACTTC
TRBD1,few,TRBJ2-5,TRBV6-2/TRBV6-3,CASSPSTGVETQYF,TGTGCCAGCAGTCCTTCGACAGGGGTAGAGACCCAGTACTTC
TRBD1,-,TRBJ1-2,TRBV18,CASSPTGDGYTF,TGTGCCAGCTCACCTACAGGGGATGGCTACACCTTC
TRBD1,-,TRBJ1-2,TRBV5-1,CASSFQGDGYTF,TGCGCCAGCAGCTTCCAGGGGGATGGCTACACCTTC
TRBD2,-,TRBJ2-4,TRBV3-1,CASSETSGRGGAKNIQYF,TGTGCCAGCAGCGAGACTAGCGGGAGAGGTGGCGCCAAAAACATTCAGTACTTC
TRBD2,few,TRBJ2-3,TRBV5-1,CASSGGLAASTDTQYF,TGCGCCAGCAGCGGAGGACTAGCGGCGAGCACAGATACGCAGTATTTT
-,many,TRBJ2-1,TRBV4-1,CASSQKEGRPYNEQFF,TGCGCCAGCAGCCAAAAAGAGGGACGCCCTTACAATGAGCAGTTCTTC
TRBD2,few,TRBJ2-7,TRBV25-1,CASSASGRASYEQYF,TGTGCCAGCAGTGCAAGCGGGAGGGCCTCCTACGAGCAGTACTTC
-,-,TRBJ2-7,TRBV9,CASSVDLGTYEQYF,TGTGCCAGCAGCGTAGATCTAGGTACCTACGAGCAGTACTTC
-,few,TRBJ1-5,TRBV5-6,CASSLGRVGGLGNQPQHF,TGTGCCAGCAGCTTGGGCAGGGTAGGGGGTCTGGGCAATCAGCCCCAGCATTTT
TRBD2,few,TRBJ2-1,TRBV11-2,CASSLDARLAAYNEQFF,TGTGCCAGCAGCTTAGATGCGAGACTAGCGGCCTACAATGAGCAGTTCTTC
-,-,TRBJ2-7,TRBV4-2,CASSLGDSSYEQYF,TGTGCCAGCAGTTTAGGAGACAGTTCCTACGAGCAGTACTTC
-,-,TRBJ2-1,TRBV10-3,CAISLDGGRGNEQFF,TGTGCCATCAGCCTCGACGGAGGGCGAGGGAATGAGCAGTTCTTC
-,few,TRBJ1-5,TRBV27,CASSPTRDSSNQPQHF,TGTGCCAGCAGTCCTACGAGAGACAGTAGCAATCAGCCCCAGCATTTT
-,many,TRBJ2-7,TRBV7-6,CASSFGADEQYF,TGTGCCAGCAGCTTTGGGGCAGACGAGCAGTACTTC
-,few,TRBJ2-1,TRBV19,CASSSPPMGTLSYNEQFF,TGTGCCAGTAGTAGCCCCCCCATGGGGACCCTATCCTACAATGAGCAGTTCTTC
-,-,TRBJ2-2,TRBV15,CATSRDPSGELFF,TGTGCCACCAGCAGAGATCCGAGCGGGGAGCTGTTTTTT
TRBD1,-,TRBJ1-1,TRBV12-3/TRBV12-4,CASSPGEGAWTEAFF,TGTGCCAGCAGTCCAGGGGAGGGGGCCTGGACTGAAGCTTTCTTT
TRBD1,few,TRBJ1-5,TRBV30,CAWSLRRGQGMLGNQPQHF,TGTGCCTGGAGTCTCCGCAGGGGACAGGGTATGTTGGGCAATCAGCCCCAGCATTTT
TRBD1,few,TRBJ1-2,TRBV28,CASRNTGGSGYTF,TGTGCCAGCAGAAATACAGGGGGCAGCGGCTACACCTTC
-,many,TRBJ2-5,TRBV3-1,CASSQDRWETQYF,TGTGCCAGCAGCCAAGATCGGTGGGAGACCCAGTACTTC